This entry lists 29 T cell receptor beta chains sequenced from one sample in a study of cytomegalovirus exposure and HLA in healthy donors. The PCR used 60 Vbeta and 13 Jbeta primers. Clones were sequenced by immunoSEQ multiplex PCR, and TCRdb holds only the in-frame ones, with some missing. The table records about 180,000 clones, about four fifths of them present only once. The sample taken for sequencing was PBMCs. All receptors derive from a boy aged 2 to 10 in good health and CMV-seronegative.

The chain has TRBV28 and TRBJ2-7; 9 nucleotides align to TRBD2. Trimming cost V 5 bases and J 7 bases; bases outside gene matches: 9. The CDR3 totals 14 residues. CDR1 is MDHEN and CDR2 is SYDVKM in the germline V gene. CDR3 sequence reads: CASSSGRLPREQYF. CDR3 bases: TGTGCCAGCAGTAGCGGGAGGTTGCCAAGGGAGCAGTACTTC.

The V gene is TRBV4-2, the J gene TRBJ2-7; 10 nucleotides match TRBD2. The CDR3 is made up of 13 amino acids. Looked up from germline, CDR1 is LGHNA and CDR2 is YNFKEQ. Losses at the gene ends were 10 bases for V and 4 bases for J; bases not matched to a gene: 7. The chain's CDR3 is CATGAGGPYEQYF. The DNA for the CDR3 is TGTGCCACGGGAGCGGGAGGGCCATACGAGCAGTACTTC.

This sequence joins TRBV6-1 and TRBJ2-3, with D possibly matching TRBD2 (6 bases). V lost 5 bases and J 5 bases, leaving 14 bases between the germline ends. This CDR3 is 14 amino acids long. CDR1 is MNHNS and CDR2 is SASEGT in the germline V gene. Written as DNA, the CDR3 is TGTGCCAGCAGTAGAGAGCGGGTGGGAGATACGCAGTATTTT. It is translated as CASSRERVGDTQYF.

This clone is medium-sized by share. The chain is built from TRBV27 and TRBJ2-1; 13 positions match TRBD2. Germline trimming cut 1 base from V and 4 bases from J; bases unmatched to any gene: 13. Germline CDR1 MNHEY, CDR2 SMNVEV (reference sequence). The CDR3 covers 20 residues. The chain's CDR3 is CASSLLLSGGLAGPYNEQFF. The CDR3 DNA follows: TGTGCCAGCAGTTTATTGCTCAGTGGGGGACTAGCGGGACCATACAATGAGCAGTTCTTC.

This chain connects TRBV6-5 to TRBJ1-1, with D perhaps matching TRBD1 (6 bases). Germline V gene sequence: CDR1 MNHEY, CDR2 SVGAGI. Between the trimmed V and J ends, which lost 4 bases and 0 bases, there was a span of 12 bases. The CDR3 loop spans 15 amino acids. This chain's CDR3 is CASSLEDSLNTEAFF. In DNA, the CDR3 is TGTGCCAGCAGTTTAGAGGACAGTCTGAACACTGAAGCTTTCTTT.

The chain links TRBV5-4 to TRBJ1-1, with D maybe TRBD1 (6 bases). Trimming took 4 bases from V and 0 from J, leaving 16 bases between them. This CDR3 is built from 16 residues. Germline CDR1 is SGHNT and CDR2 is YYREEE (reference sequence). The DNA of the CDR3 is TGTGCCAGCAGCCCTGCCCCAGGGGACATGAACACTGAAGCTTTCTTT. The encoded protein is CASSPAPGDMNTEAFF. The full variable domain, its missing parts supplied by reference TRBV5-4 and TRBJ1-1, is ETGVTQSPTHLIKTRGQQVTLRCSSQSGHNTVSWYQQALGQGPQFIFQYYREEENGRGNFPPRFSGLQFPNYSSELNVNALELDDSALYLCASSPAPGDMNTEAFFGQGTRLTVV.

V usage is TRBV5-1 and J usage is TRBJ1-1; unclear D gene. V dropped 5 bases and J dropped 2 bases, with 10 bases sitting between them. CDR3 length: 13 amino acids. CDR1 and CDR2 from the germline V gene are SGHRS and YFSETQ. The CDR3 coding sequence is TGCGCCAGCAGGAGCGGTCACAACACTGAAGCTTTCTTT. Protein sequence: CASRSGHNTEAFF.

CDR3 amino acids: CASSPPAGGQNIQYF. The CDR3 DNA reads TGTGCCAGCTCACCACCGGCAGGGGGCCAAAACATTCAGTACTTC. V is TRBV18 and J is TRBJ2-4, with 8 bases fitting TRBD1. CDR1 and CDR2 (germline): KGHSH, LQKENI. CDR3 size: 15 residues. The trim removed 0 bases at V and 5 bases at J, leaving 3 bases unmatched.

This rearrangement joins TRBV30 to TRBJ1-1; D remains unclear. CDR3 length: 13 amino acids. Germline values: CDR1 GTSNPN, CDR2 SVGIG (reference sequence). V lost 1 base and J lost 0, with 6 bases in between. CDR3 sequence reads: CAWSAYLNTEAFF. The CDR3 coding sequence is TGTGCCTGGAGTGCCTACCTGAACACTGAAGCTTTCTTT.

The chain joins TRBV13 to TRBJ1-2; TRBD1 matches at 7 bases. V lost 2 bases and J lost 6; bases outside the gene matches: 6. The CDR3 covers 14 residues. Germline V gene data show CDR1 as PRHDT and CDR2 as FYEKMQ (reference sequence). The CDR3 nucleotides are TGTGCCAGCAGCTTAACAGGGGACTCGGATGGCTACACCTTC. Translated, it gives CASSLTGDSDGYTF.

The CDR3 sequence: CASSFTGRIQETQYF. In nucleotides, the CDR3 is TGTGCCAGCAGTTTTACAGGACGTATCCAAGAGACCCAGTACTTC. The chain uses TRBV27 and TRBJ2-5; possibly TRBD1 for D (5 bases). The V end was cut by 3 bases, the J end by 1 base, with 12 bases between. The CDR3 is 15 residues long. Germline lookup yields CDR1 MNHEY and CDR2 SMNVEV (reference sequence).

V gene TRBV5-6 combines with J gene TRBJ2-7; the match to TRBD1 covers 8 bases. The CDR3 contains 14 residues. Germline trimming cut 4 bases from V and 4 bases from J; bases unmatched to any gene: 7. Looked up from germline, CDR1 is SGHDT and CDR2 is YYEEEE. The chain's CDR3 is CASSPGTGLYEQYF. As DNA, the CDR3 is TGTGCCAGCAGCCCGGGGACAGGCTTGTACGAGCAGTACTTC.

The V and J genes are TRBV19 and TRBJ2-7; D is ambiguous. This CDR3 is 16 amino acids long. CDR1 is LNHDA and CDR2 is SQIVND in the germline V gene (reference sequence). The V and J ends lost 1 base and 2 bases respectively, with 15 bases between them. In DNA form, the CDR3 reads TGTGCCAGTAGTATAGGTGGCGGAGAAACTACCTACGAGCAGTACTTC. Its translation: CASSIGGGETTYEQYF.

The V gene is TRBV29-1, the J gene TRBJ2-1; the match to TRBD1 covers 7 bases. Trimming at V came to 6 bases and at J to 6 bases, leaving 5 bases not matched to a gene. The V gene's germline CDR1 is SQVTM and CDR2 ANQGSEA. The CDR3 covers 12 residues. CDR3 bases: TGCAGCGTCCGACAGGGTGGCAATGAGCAGTTCTTC. This encodes CSVRQGGNEQFF.

The chain carries TRBV29-1 and TRBJ2-3; D might be TRBD2 (6 bases). Germline CDR1 is SQVTM and CDR2 is ANQGSEA. CDR3 length equals 14 residues. V dropped 7 bases and J dropped 0 bases, with 14 bases sitting between them. The CDR3 region is CSAHGDSSTDTQYF. CDR3 in DNA: TGCAGCGCCCACGGGGACTCTAGCACAGATACGCAGTATTTT.

This sequence joins TRBV7-2 and TRBJ1-5; 8 positions agree with TRBD1. Germline-derived CDR1 and CDR2 are SGHTA and FQGNSA. The trim removed 4 bases at V and 8 bases at J, leaving 7 bases unmatched. This CDR3 comprises 14 residues. The CDR3, as DNA: TGTGCCAGCAGCTGGACAGGGTCTGTTGAGCCCCAGCATTTT. Its protein is CASSWTGSVEPQHF.

The J gene is TRBJ1-5, the V gene TRBV28, with 7 bases fitting TRBD1. CDR3 size: 17 residues. The germline gives CDR1 MDHEN, CDR2 SYDVKM. Trimming took 7 bases from V and 0 from J; bases not matched to a gene: 12. CDR3 sequence reads: CASIKLGTEFSNQPQHF. The CDR3 nucleotides read TGTGCCAGCATCAAGTTAGGGACAGAATTTAGCAATCAGCCCCAGCATTTT.

This clone was counted between two and nine times. The V call is TRBV25-1, the J call TRBJ1-2, with a weak D call TRBD1 (5 bases). Trimming shortened V by 2 bases and J by 4 bases, and 8 bases separated the two germline ends. This CDR3 region has 13 residues. Germline loops: CDR1 MGHDK, CDR2 SYGVNS. Written as DNA, the CDR3 is TGTGCCAGCAGTGAAGGACAATTCTATGGCTACACCTTC. It specifies CASSEGQFYGYTF.

V gene TRBV2 combines with J gene TRBJ1-3; D is unresolved. The V gene's germline CDR1 is SNHLY and CDR2 FYNNEI. This CDR3 is built from 13 residues. V shed 10 bases and J shed 0 bases, with 10 bases lying between them. In nucleotides, the CDR3 is TGTGCCAACCGCGGGTACTCTGGAAACACCATATATTTT. Protein product: CANRGYSGNTIYF.

The chain has TRBV5-6 and TRBJ1-5, with D possibly being TRBD1 (6 bases). The CDR3 contains 17 residues. Trimming removed 3 bases at V and 0 bases at J, with 16 bases between. Germline-derived CDR1 and CDR2 are SGHDT and YYEEEE. The CDR3 sequence: CASSSGMGAYSNQPQHF. Written as DNA, the CDR3 is TGTGCCAGCAGCTCGGGGATGGGGGCTTATAGCAATCAGCCCCAGCATTTT.

As to this clone: Sequence at one end of the junction differs from germline and may be a read error. This same CDR3 is encoded by further DNA sequences in the sample. J is TRBJ1-1 and V is TRBV4-1, with D possibly matching TRBD1 (5 bases). The CDR3 spans 17 residues. Germline values: CDR1 MGHRA, CDR2 YSYEKL. The CDR3 DNA sequence: TGCGCCAGCAGCCAAGATCAGCGTGGCAGGGTGAACACCGAAGCTTTCTTT. This encodes CASSQDQRGRVNTEAFF.

The chain employs TRBV4-1 and TRBJ2-7, with D tentatively TRBD1 (6 bases). Germline V gives CDR1 MGHRA, CDR2 YSYEKL. Trimming pared 8 bases from V and 3 bases from J, leaving 17 bases between. There are 14 residues in the CDR3. The CDR3 reads CASSRTANNYEQYF. The CDR3 nucleotides are TGCGCCAGCTCAAGGACAGCGAACAACTACGAGCAGTACTTC.

This chain joins TRBV6-1 and TRBJ2-2; TRBD1 might be the D (6 bases). CDR1 and CDR2 from the germline V gene are MNHNS and SASEGT. The CDR3 is 14 amino acids. Trimming pared 10 bases from V and 5 bases from J, leaving 17 bases between. Written as DNA, the CDR3 is TGTGCCACTAGTTTTGCAGGGGATACCGGGGAGCTGTTTTTT. Translated: CATSFAGDTGELFF.

V gene TRBV9 combines with J gene TRBJ1-2, with D perhaps matching TRBD1 (5 bases). CDR3 length: 14 amino acids. V shed 3 bases and J shed 4 bases, with 13 bases lying between them. Germline CDR1 is SGDLS and CDR2 is YYNGEE. CDR3 residues: CASSGRRGRYGYTF. DNA of the CDR3: TGTGCCAGCAGCGGTAGAAGGGGTCGCTATGGCTACACCTTC.

This chain uses TRBV7-8 with TRBJ2-3, with a weak D call TRBD2 (5 bases). The CDR3 has 17 amino acids. Trimming removed 4 bases from V and 1 base from J, with 18 bases in between. The germline V gene encodes CDR1 SGHVS and CDR2 FQNEAQ. CDR3 nucleotide sequence: TGTGCCAGCAGCTCTCGGCTGGACCGGCGGGGCACAGATACGCAGTATTTT. This sequence encodes CASSSRLDRRGTDTQYF. The full variable domain, its missing parts supplied by reference TRBV7-8 and TRBJ2-3, is GAGVSQSPRYKVAKRGQDVALRCDPISGHVSLFWYQQALGQGPEFLTYFQNEAQLDKSGLPSDRFFAERPEGSVSTLKIQRTQQEDSAVYLCASSSRLDRRGTDTQYFGPGTRLTVL.

V usage is TRBV5-4 and J usage is TRBJ1-2, with D unresolved. Trimming shortened V by 1 base and J by 5 bases, and 15 bases separated the two germline ends. The CDR3 length is 15 residues. Germline V gene data show CDR1 as SGHNT and CDR2 as YYREEE (reference sequence). This chain's CDR3 is CASSLNEGNIYGYTF. The DNA of the CDR3 is TGTGCCAGCAGCTTGAACGAGGGCAACATTTATGGCTACACCTTC.

This clone was seen a few times. This chain links TRBV28 with TRBJ1-5; D is unresolved. CDR1 and CDR2 from the germline V gene are MDHEN and SYDVKM. V was cut by 8 bases and J by 3 bases, with 8 bases left in between. CDR3 length: 12 residues. CDR3 DNA sequence: TGTGCCAGCCGAGAACCCAATCAGCCCCAGCATTTT. This encodes CASREPNQPQHF.

The chain employs TRBV10-2 and TRBJ2-1; D may be TRBD2 (6 bases). The germline V gene encodes CDR1 WSHSY and CDR2 SAAADI. CDR3 length equals 15 residues. Between the trimmed V and J ends, which lost 6 bases and 7 bases, there was a span of 19 bases. The CDR3 DNA is TGCGCCAGCAGAATACTAGCAGTGGTTGGTAATGAGCAGTTCTTC. It is translated as CASRILAVVGNEQFF.

This clone occurred a few times. The CDR3 DNA reads as TGTGCCAGCAGTCGCCGAGGGGGCGAGAACACTGAAGCTTTCTTT. Translation gives CASSRRGGENTEAFF. The chain carries TRBV2 and TRBJ1-1, with TRBD1 identical over 7 bases. This CDR3 has 15 residues. The germline CDR1 and CDR2 sequences are SNHLY and FYNNEI. The junction had 7 bases not matched to a gene; V was cut back by 5 bases and J by 1 base.